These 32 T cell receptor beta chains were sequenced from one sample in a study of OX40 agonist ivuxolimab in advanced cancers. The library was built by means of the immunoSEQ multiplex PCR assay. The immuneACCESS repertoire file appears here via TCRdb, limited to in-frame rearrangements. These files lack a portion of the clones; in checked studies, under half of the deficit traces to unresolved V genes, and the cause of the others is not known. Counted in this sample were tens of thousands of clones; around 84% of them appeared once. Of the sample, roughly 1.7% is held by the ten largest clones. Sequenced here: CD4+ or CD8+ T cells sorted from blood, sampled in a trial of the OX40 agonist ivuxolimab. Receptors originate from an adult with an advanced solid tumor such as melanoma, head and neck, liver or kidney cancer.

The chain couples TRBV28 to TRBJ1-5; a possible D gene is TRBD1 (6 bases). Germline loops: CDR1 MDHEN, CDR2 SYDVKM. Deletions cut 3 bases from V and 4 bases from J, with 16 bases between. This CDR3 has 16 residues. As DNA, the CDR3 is TGTGCCAGCAGTTTGGCAGGGGACGAACGTAATCAGCCCCAGCATTTT. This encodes CASSLAGDERNQPQHF.

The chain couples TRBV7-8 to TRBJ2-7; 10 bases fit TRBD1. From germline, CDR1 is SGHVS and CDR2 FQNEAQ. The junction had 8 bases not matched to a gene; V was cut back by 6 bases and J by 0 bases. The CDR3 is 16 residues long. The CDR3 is CASSLTGQGFSYEQYF. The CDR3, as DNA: TGTGCCAGCAGTCTAACGGGACAGGGGTTCTCCTACGAGCAGTACTTC.

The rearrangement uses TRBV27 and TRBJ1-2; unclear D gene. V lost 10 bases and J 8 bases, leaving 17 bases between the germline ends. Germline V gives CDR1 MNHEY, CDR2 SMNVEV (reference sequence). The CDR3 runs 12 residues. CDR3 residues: CATGRLGSGYTF. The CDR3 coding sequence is TGTGCCACCGGTCGACTGGGAAGCGGCTACACCTTC.

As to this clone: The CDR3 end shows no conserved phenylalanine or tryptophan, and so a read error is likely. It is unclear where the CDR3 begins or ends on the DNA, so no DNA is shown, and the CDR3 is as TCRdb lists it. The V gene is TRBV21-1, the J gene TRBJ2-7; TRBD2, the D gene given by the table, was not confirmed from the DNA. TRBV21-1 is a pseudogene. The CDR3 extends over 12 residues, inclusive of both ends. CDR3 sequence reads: CASSKGAGTSGN.

In nucleotides, the CDR3 is TGTGCCAGCAGCAAAAATGGGGATTTGGCTGAAAAACTGTTTTTT. Translated, it gives CASSKNGDLAEKLFF. The chain is built from TRBV7-2 and TRBJ1-4; no reliable D call. Trimming removed 5 bases at V and 7 bases at J, with 17 bases between. CDR1 SGHTA and CDR2 FQGNSA come from the germline V gene. The CDR3 totals 15 residues.

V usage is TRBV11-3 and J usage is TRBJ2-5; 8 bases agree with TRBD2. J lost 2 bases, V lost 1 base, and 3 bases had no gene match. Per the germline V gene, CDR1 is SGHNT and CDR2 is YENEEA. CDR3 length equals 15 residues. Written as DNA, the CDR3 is TGTGCCAGCAGCTTAGGACTAGCGTTTCAAGAGACCCAGTACTTC. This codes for CASSLGLAFQETQYF.

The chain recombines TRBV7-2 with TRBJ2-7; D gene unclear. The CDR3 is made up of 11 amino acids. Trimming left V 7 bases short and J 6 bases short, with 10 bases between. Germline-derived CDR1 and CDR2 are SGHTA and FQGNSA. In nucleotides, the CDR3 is TGTGCCAGCACCTCCCTGGGCGAGCAGTACTTC. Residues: CASTSLGEQYF. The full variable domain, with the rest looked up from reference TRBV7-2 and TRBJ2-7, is GAGVSQSPSNKVTEKGKDVELRCDPISGHTALYWYRQSLGQGLEFLIYFQGNSAPDKSGLPSDRFSAERTGGSVSTLTIQRTQQEDSAVYLCASTSLGEQYFGPGTRLTVT.

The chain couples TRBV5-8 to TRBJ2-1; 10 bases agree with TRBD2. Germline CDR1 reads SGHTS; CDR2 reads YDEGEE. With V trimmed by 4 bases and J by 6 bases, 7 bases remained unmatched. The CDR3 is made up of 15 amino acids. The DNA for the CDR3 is TGTGCCAGCAGCCCGAGGACTAGCGGCGGCAATGAGCAGTTCTTC. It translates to CASSPRTSGGNEQFF.

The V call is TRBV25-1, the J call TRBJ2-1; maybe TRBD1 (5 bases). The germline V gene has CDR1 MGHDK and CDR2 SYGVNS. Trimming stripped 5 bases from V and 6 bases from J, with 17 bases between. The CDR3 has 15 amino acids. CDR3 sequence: CASSPEVRRGNEQFF. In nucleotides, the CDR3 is TGTGCCAGCAGTCCAGAAGTTCGAAGGGGCAATGAGCAGTTCTTC.

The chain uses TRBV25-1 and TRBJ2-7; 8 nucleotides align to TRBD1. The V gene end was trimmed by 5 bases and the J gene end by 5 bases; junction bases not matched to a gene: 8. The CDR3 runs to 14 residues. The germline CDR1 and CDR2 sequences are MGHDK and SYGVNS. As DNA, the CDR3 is TGTGCCAGCAGTACCGACAGGGGAAGCGACGAGCAGTACTTC. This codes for CASSTDRGSDEQYF.

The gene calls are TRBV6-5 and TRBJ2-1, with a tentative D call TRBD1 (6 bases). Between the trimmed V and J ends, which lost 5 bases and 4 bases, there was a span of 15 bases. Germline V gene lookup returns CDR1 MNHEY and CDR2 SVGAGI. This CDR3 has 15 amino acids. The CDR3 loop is CASSANREIYNEQFF. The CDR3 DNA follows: TGTGCCAGCAGTGCCAACAGGGAAATTTACAATGAGCAGTTCTTC.

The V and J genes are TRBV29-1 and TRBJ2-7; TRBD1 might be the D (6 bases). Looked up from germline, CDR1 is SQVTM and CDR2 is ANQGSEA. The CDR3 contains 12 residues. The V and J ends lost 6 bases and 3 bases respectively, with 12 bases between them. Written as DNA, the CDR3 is TGCAGCGTCGCGGACAGTTACTACGAGCAGTACTTC. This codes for CSVADSYYEQYF.

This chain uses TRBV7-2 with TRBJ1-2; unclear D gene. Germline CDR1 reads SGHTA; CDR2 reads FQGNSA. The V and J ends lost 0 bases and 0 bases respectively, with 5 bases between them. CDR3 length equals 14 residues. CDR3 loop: CASSLAEANYGYTF. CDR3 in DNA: TGTGCCAGCAGCTTAGCAGAAGCTAACTATGGCTACACCTTC.

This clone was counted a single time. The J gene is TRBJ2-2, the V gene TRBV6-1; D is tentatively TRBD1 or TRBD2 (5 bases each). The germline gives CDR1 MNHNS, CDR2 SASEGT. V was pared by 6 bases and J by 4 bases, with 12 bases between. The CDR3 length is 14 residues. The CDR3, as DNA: TGTGCCAGCAGAAATCTCGGGACCACCGGGGAGCTGTTTTTT. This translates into CASRNLGTTGELFF.

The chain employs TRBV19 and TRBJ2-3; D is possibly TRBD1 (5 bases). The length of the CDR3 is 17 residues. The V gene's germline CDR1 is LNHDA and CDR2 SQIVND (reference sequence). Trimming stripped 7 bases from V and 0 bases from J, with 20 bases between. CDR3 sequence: CASTDPTGRISTDTQYF. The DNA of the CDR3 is TGTGCCAGTACAGACCCTACAGGAAGGATTAGCACAGATACGCAGTATTTT.

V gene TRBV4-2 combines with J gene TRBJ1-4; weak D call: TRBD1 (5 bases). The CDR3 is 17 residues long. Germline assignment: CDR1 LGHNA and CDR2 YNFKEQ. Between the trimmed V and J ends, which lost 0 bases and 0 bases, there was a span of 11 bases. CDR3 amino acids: CASSQDEGHATNEKLFF. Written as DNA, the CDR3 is TGTGCCAGCAGCCAAGATGAAGGACACGCAACTAATGAAAAACTGTTTTTT.

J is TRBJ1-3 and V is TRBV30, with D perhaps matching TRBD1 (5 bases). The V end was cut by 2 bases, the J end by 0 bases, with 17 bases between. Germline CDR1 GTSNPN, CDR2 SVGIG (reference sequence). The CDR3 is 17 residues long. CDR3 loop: CAWSMAGGVLSGNTIYF. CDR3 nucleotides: TGTGCCTGGAGTATGGCCGGAGGGGTCCTCTCTGGAAACACCATATATTTT.

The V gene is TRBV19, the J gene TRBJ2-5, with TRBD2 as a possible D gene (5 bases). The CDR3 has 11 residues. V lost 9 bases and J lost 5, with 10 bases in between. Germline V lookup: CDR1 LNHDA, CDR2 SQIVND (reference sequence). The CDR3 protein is CARERVETQYF. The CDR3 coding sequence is TGTGCCAGGGAGAGGGTCGAGACCCAGTACTTC.

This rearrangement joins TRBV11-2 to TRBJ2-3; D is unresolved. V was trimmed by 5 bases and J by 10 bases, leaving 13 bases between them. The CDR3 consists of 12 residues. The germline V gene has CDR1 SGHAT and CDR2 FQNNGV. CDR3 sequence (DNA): TGTGCCAGCAGCGAGGACCCAATTGCGCAGTATTTT. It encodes CASSEDPIAQYF. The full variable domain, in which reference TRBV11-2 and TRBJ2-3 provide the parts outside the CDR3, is EAGVAQSPRYKIIEKRQSVAFWCNPISGHATLYWYQQILGQGPKLLIQFQNNGVVDDSQLPKDRFSAERLKGVDSTLKIQPAKLEDSAVYLCASSEDPIAQYFGPGTRLTVL.

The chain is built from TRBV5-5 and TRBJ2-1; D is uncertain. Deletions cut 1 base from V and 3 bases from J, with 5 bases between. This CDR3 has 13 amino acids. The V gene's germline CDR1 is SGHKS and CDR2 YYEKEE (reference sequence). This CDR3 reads CASSLTSYNEQFF. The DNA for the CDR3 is TGTGCCAGCAGCTTGACGAGCTACAATGAGCAGTTCTTC.

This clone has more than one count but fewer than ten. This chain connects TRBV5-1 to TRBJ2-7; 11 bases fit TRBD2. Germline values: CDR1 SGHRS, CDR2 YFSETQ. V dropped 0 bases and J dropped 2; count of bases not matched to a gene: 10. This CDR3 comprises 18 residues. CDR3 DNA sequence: TGCGCCAGCAGCTTGGAGGCGACTAGCGGGATCCCTACCTACGAGCAGTACTTC. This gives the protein CASSLEATSGIPTYEQYF. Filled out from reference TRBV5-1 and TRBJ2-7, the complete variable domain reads KAGVTQTPRYLIKTRGQQVTLSCSPISGHRSVSWYQQTPGQGLQFLFEYFSETQRNKGNFPGRFSGRQFSNSRSEMNVSTLELGDSALYLCASSLEATSGIPTYEQYFGPGTRLTVT.

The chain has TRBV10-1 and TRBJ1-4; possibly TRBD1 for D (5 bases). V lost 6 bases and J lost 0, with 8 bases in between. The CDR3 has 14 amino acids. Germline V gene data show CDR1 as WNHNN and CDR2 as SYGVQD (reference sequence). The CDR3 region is CASSGGATNEKLFF. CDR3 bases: TGCGCCAGCAGCGGGGGGGCAACTAATGAAAAACTGTTTTTT.

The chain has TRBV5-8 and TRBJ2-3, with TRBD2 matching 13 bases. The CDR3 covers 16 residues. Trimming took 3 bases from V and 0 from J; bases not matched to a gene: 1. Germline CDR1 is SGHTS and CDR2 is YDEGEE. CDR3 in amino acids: CASSSGLAGSTDTQYF. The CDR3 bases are TGTGCCAGCAGCTCGGGACTAGCGGGGAGCACAGATACGCAGTATTTT.

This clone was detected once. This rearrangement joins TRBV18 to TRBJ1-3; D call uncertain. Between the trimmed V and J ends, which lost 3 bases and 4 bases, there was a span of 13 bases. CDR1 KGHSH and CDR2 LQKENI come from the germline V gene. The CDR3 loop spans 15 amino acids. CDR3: CASSPPGIGGNTIYF. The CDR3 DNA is TGTGCCAGCTCACCCCCCGGCATTGGAGGAAACACCATATATTTT.

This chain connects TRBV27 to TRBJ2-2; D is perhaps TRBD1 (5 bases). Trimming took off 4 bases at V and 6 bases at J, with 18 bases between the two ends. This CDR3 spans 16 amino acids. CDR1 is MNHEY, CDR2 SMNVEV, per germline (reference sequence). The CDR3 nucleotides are TGTGCCAGCAGTTGGGCCCAGACAGCACGGGCCGGGGAGCTGTTTTTT. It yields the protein CASSWAQTARAGELFF.

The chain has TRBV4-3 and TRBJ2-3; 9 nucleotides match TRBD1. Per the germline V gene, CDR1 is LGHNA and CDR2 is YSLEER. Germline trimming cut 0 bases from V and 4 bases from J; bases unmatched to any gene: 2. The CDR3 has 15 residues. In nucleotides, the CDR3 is TGCGCCAGCAGCCAAGACGGGACAGGGTCAGATACGCAGTATTTT. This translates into CASSQDGTGSDTQYF.

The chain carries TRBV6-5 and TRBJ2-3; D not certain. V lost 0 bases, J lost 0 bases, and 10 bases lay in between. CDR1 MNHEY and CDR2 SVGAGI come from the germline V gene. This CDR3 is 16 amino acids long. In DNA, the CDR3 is TGTGCCAGCAGTTACTCGGCGTACGGAAGCACAGATACGCAGTATTTT. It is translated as CASSYSAYGSTDTQYF.

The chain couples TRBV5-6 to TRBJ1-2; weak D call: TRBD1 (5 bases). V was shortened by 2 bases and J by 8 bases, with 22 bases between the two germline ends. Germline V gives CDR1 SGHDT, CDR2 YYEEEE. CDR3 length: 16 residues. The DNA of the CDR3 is TGTGCCAGCAGCTTACTCCCTACAGGAGGTGGCGTCGGCTACACCTTC. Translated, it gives CASSLLPTGGGVGYTF.

CDR3 in DNA: TGTGCCAGCAGCCCCCGTAGGGCTAGCGGAATCTACGAGCAGTACTTC. Amino acids: CASSPRRASGIYEQYF. The chain carries TRBV9 and TRBJ2-7; 7 bases are a match to TRBD2. CDR3 length: 16 amino acids. The trim removed 4 bases at V and 3 bases at J, leaving 13 bases unmatched. The germline V gene has CDR1 SGDLS and CDR2 YYNGEE. The whole variable domain, remainder taken from reference TRBV9 and TRBJ2-7, is DSGVTQTPKHLITATGQRVTLRCSPRSGDLSVYWYQQSLDQGLQFLIQYYNGEERAKGNILERFSAQQFPDLHSELNLSSLELGDSALYFCASSPRRASGIYEQYFGPGTRLTVT.

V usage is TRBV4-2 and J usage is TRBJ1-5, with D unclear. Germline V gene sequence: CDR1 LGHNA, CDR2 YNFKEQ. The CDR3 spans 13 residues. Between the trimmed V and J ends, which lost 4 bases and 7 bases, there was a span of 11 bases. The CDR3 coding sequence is TGTGCCAGCAGCCCGGGCAGGTGGCAGCCCCAGCATTTT. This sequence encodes CASSPGRWQPQHF.

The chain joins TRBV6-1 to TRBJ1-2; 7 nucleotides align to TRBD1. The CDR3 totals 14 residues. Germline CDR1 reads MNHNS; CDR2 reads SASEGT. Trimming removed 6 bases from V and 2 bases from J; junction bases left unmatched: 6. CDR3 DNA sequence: TGTGCCAGCAGCAGGGACAGCCAAAACTATGGCTACACCTTC. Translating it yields CASSRDSQNYGYTF.

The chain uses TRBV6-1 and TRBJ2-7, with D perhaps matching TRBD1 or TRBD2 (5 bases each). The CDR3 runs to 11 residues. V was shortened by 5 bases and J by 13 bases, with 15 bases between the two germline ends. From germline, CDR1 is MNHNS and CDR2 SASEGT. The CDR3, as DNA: TGTGCCAGCAGTTTTAGGGACGACCTTTACTTC. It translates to CASSFRDDLYF.